This passage covers 32 T cell receptor beta chains from one sample sequenced in a study of identifying expanded T cells in peripheral blood. The table came from immunoSEQ multiplex PCR; TCRdb's copy has only in-frame clones and leaves some out. The data show 100,000 to 150,000 clones, approximately 86% seen once. The sequencing sample was made of blood. The receptors were sampled from a person aged 18 to 75 in good health.

The sample holds one count of this clone. The chain links TRBV6-6 to TRBJ2-7, with 7 nucleotides matching TRBD1. After removal of 5 bases from V and 4 bases from J, the junction contained 5 bases not matched to a gene. The CDR3 has 13 residues. Germline values: CDR1 MNHNY, CDR2 SVGAGI (reference sequence). The CDR3 loop is CASSQGQLYEQYF. The CDR3 region has the DNA TGTGCCAGCAGTCAGGGACAGCTTTACGAGCAGTACTTC.

This clone was counted a single time. A junction end diverges from the germline sequence, so it may reflect a read error. The rearrangement joins TRBV18 to TRBJ1-3, with D possibly being TRBD1 (5 bases). Germline V gene lookup returns CDR1 KGHSH and CDR2 LQKENI. The length of the CDR3 is 15 residues. Written as DNA, the CDR3 is TGTGCCAGCTCAGTCACTAGTCCCGGGGCAAGTGTGTGGCATTTT. Amino acid sequence: CASSVTSPGASVWHF.

The chain is built from TRBV27 and TRBJ1-1, with unresolved D. The CDR3 loop spans 14 amino acids. Germline CDR1 is MNHEY and CDR2 is SMNVEV (reference sequence). The V and J ends lost 5 bases and 4 bases respectively, with 14 bases between them. For the CDR3, the DNA is TGTGCCAGCAGTCCCGACAATGCGGTCACTGAAGCTTTCTTT. Its protein product is CASSPDNAVTEAFF.

The rearrangement links TRBV11-3 to TRBJ2-2; 8 nucleotides align to TRBD2. Trimming cost V 6 bases and J 0 bases; bases outside gene matches: 6. The germline gives CDR1 SGHNT, CDR2 YENEEA. This CDR3 is 16 amino acids long. In DNA, the CDR3 is TGTGCCAGCAGTATTTCCGGGGGGGCGAACACCGGGGAGCTGTTTTTT. It yields the protein CASSISGGANTGELFF.

The J gene is TRBJ1-5, the V gene TRBV6-1, with a possible D match to TRBD1 (5 bases). Trimming took 4 bases from V and 0 from J, leaving 19 bases between them. Per germline, CDR1 MNHNS and CDR2 SASEGT. The CDR3 consists of 18 residues. CDR3 sequence (DNA): TGTGCCAGCAGTGTCAACTGGGATAACAGGTTTAGCAATCAGCCCCAGCATTTT. It codes for CASSVNWDNRFSNQPQHF.

The CDR3 nucleotides are TGTGCCAGCTCACCCCCGGGCTCCTACGAGCAGTACTTC. This codes for CASSPPGSYEQYF. This chain links TRBV18 with TRBJ2-7; D gene unclear. Looked up from germline, CDR1 is KGHSH and CDR2 is LQKENI. Trimming cost V 3 bases and J 0 bases, with 6 bases left between them. The CDR3 loop spans 13 amino acids. Full variable domain (outside the CDR3, taken from reference TRBV18 and TRBJ2-7): NAGVMQNPRHLVRRRGQEARLRCSPMKGHSHVYWYRQLPEEGLKFMVYLQKENIIDESGMPKERFSAEFPKEGPSILRIQQVVRGDSAAYFCASSPPGSYEQYFGPGTRLTVT.

The CDR3 is CASSLGTNSGELFF. The DNA for the CDR3 is TGCGCCAGCAGCTTGGGTACTAACTCCGGGGAGCTGTTTTTT. This rearrangement joins TRBV5-1 to TRBJ2-2, with D uncertain. V was trimmed by 0 bases and J by 6 bases, leaving 9 bases between them. Germline assignment: CDR1 SGHRS and CDR2 YFSETQ. The CDR3 is 14 residues long.

The V and J genes are TRBV9 and TRBJ1-6; 7 bases agree with TRBD1. The germline gives CDR1 SGDLS, CDR2 YYNGEE. The CDR3 is made up of 15 amino acids. V trimming: 5 bases; J trimming: 8 bases; junction bases outside the gene matches: 10. CDR3 protein: CASSDRDGVDSPLHF. The CDR3 DNA sequence: TGTGCCAGCAGTGACAGGGACGGGGTGGATTCACCCCTCCACTTT.

The chain combines TRBV27 with TRBJ1-4, with a weak D call TRBD1 (5 bases). V lost 3 bases and J lost 7, with 12 bases in between. This CDR3 spans 14 amino acids. Germline V gives CDR1 MNHEY, CDR2 SMNVEV (reference sequence). The CDR3 spells CASSFRQGSEKLFF. The CDR3 DNA is TGTGCCAGCAGTTTTAGGCAGGGTAGTGAAAAACTGTTTTTT.

The rearrangement links TRBV5-1 to TRBJ2-1, with a possible D match to TRBD2 (6 bases). Germline V gene sequence: CDR1 SGHRS, CDR2 YFSETQ. The V end lost 0 bases, the J end lost 9 bases, and 16 bases lay between the germline ends. The CDR3 has 15 residues. DNA of the CDR3: TGCGCCAGCAGCTTGGATCCCGGGACTTACGGTGAGCAGTTCTTC. Encoded protein: CASSLDPGTYGEQFF.

V usage is TRBV6-5 and J usage is TRBJ1-1, with D tentatively TRBD1 (5 bases). The CDR3 is 15 amino acids. V gave up 3 bases and J gave up 6 bases, with 17 bases separating them. Germline values: CDR1 MNHEY, CDR2 SVGAGI. CDR3: CASSYALGVKAEAFF. The CDR3 coding sequence is TGTGCCAGCAGTTATGCGCTAGGGGTGAAGGCTGAAGCTTTCTTT.

As for this clone: The sample carries other DNA sequences with the same CDR3. The CDR3 DNA reads TGTGCCAGCAGCTTAGCGGGTTCGTCCTACGAGCAGTACTTC. It is translated as CASSLAGSSYEQYF. This chain links TRBV7-9 with TRBJ2-7; the D is unclear. CDR3 length: 14 amino acids. V gave up 0 bases and J gave up 1 base, with 7 bases separating them. The germline V gene encodes CDR1 SEHNR and CDR2 FQNEAQ (reference sequence).

J is TRBJ2-1 and V is TRBV14, with 9 bases fitting TRBD2. Germline V CDR1 and CDR2: SGHDN, FVKESK. V dropped 4 bases and J dropped 5; count of bases not matched to a gene: 6. This CDR3 spans 15 amino acids. The CDR3 DNA reads TGTGCCAGCAGCCTATGGACTAGCGCCGACAATGAGCAGTTCTTC. This codes for CASSLWTSADNEQFF.

The gene calls are TRBV19 and TRBJ1-2; 7 bases are a match to TRBD1. CDR1 and CDR2 (germline): LNHDA, SQIVND (reference sequence). The J segment lost 4 bases and the V segment lost 7 bases, leaving 12 bases of the junction unmatched. The length of the CDR3 is 15 residues. The CDR3 bases are TGTGCCAGTACCAGTATAGGGGGACAGATCTATGGCTACACCTTC. This sequence encodes CASTSIGGQIYGYTF. Full variable domain (rest looked up from reference TRBV19 and TRBJ1-2): DGGITQSPKYLFRKEGQNVTLSCEQNLNHDAMYWYRQDPGQGLRLIYYSQIVNDFQKGDIAEGYSVSREKKESFPLTVTSAQKNPTAFYLCASTSIGGQIYGYTFGSGTRLTVV.

The chain employs TRBV6-5 and TRBJ1-1; 7 bases agree with TRBD1. V was clipped by 1 base and J by 1 base; unmatched bases: 3. The CDR3 has 15 amino acids. Germline CDR1 reads MNHEY; CDR2 reads SVGAGI. CDR3 sequence (DNA): TGTGCCAGCAGTTACTATAGGGGGCAGAACACTGAAGCTTTCTTT. Protein: CASSYYRGQNTEAFF.

This chain links TRBV11-2 with TRBJ2-7; 7 bases are shared with TRBD1. Looked up from germline, CDR1 is SGHAT and CDR2 is FQNNGV. J lost 0 bases, V lost 1 base, and 9 bases had no gene match. The CDR3 is 17 residues long. The CDR3 DNA reads TGTGCCAGCAGCTTAGCCACCGGGGACAGCTACTCCTACGAGCAGTACTTC. As protein: CASSLATGDSYSYEQYF.

The chain uses TRBV7-3 and TRBJ2-4; 9 positions agree with TRBD2. With V trimmed by 1 base and J by 11 bases, 12 bases remained unmatched. Germline V gene lookup returns CDR1 SGHTA and CDR2 FQGTGA. The CDR3 loop spans 16 amino acids. CDR3 sequence (DNA): TGTGCCAGCAGCTTAAAAGGTAGCGGGGGTCCCATAGTTCAGTACTTC. Amino acids: CASSLKGSGGPIVQYF.

The gene calls are TRBV28 and TRBJ1-2; D uncertain. The germline V gene encodes CDR1 MDHEN and CDR2 SYDVKM. The germline V and J ends were trimmed by 6 bases and 2 bases, with 16 bases remaining between them. The CDR3 runs 15 residues. The CDR3 reads CASSPVRVINYGYTF. CDR3 coding DNA: TGTGCCAGCAGCCCCGTAAGGGTTATAAACTATGGCTACACCTTC.

For this clone: A junction end diverges from the germline sequence, so it may reflect a read error. The chain's CDR3 is CASNENWTEAFF. For the CDR3, the DNA is TGTGCCAGCAATGAAAATTGGACTGAAGCTTTCTTT. The J gene is TRBJ1-1, the V gene TRBV2; D gene ambiguous. Germline CDR1 SNHLY, CDR2 FYNNEI. The length of the CDR3 is 12 residues.

The gene calls are TRBV20-1 and TRBJ2-7; D is unresolved. Germline-derived CDR1 and CDR2 are DFQATT and SNEGSKA (reference sequence). CDR3 length: 11 amino acids. Trimming removed 6 bases at V and 5 bases at J, with 11 bases between. The CDR3 nucleotides are TGCAGTGCCTCCGACAAGGACGAGCAGTACTTC. This sequence encodes CSASDKDEQYF.

The gene calls are TRBV5-8 and TRBJ1-4, with a possible D match to TRBD1 (5 bases). V lost 4 bases and J lost 4, with 11 bases in between. The CDR3 has 14 residues. Germline V gene data show CDR1 as SGHTS and CDR2 as YDEGEE. CDR3 in amino acids: CASSPDRLNEKLFF. The CDR3 DNA reads as TGTGCCAGCAGCCCCGACAGACTTAATGAAAAACTGTTTTTT.

The rearrangement joins TRBV7-2 to TRBJ1-1; 7 positions agree with TRBD1. CDR3 length: 13 residues. Germline values: CDR1 SGHTA, CDR2 FQGNSA. The J segment lost 11 bases and the V segment lost 6 bases, leaving 12 bases of the junction unmatched. This CDR3 reads CASRFRQGGRAFF. The CDR3 nucleotides read TGTGCCAGCAGATTCAGACAGGGAGGTAGGGCTTTCTTT.

This clone was seen only once. The V and J genes are TRBV7-3 and TRBJ1-1, with 9 bases that match TRBD1. CDR1 and CDR2 (germline): SGHTA, FQGTGA. The CDR3 is 15 residues long. Trimming removed 3 bases from V and 1 base from J; junction bases left unmatched: 3. Written as DNA, the CDR3 is TGTGCCAGCAGCTTTGGGGGACAGGGGAACACTGAAGCTTTCTTT. It yields the protein CASSFGGQGNTEAFF.

A single count supports this clone. The chain is built from TRBV30 and TRBJ1-5, with 7 bases identical to TRBD1. The CDR3 length is 15 residues. Germline CDR1 is GTSNPN and CDR2 is SVGIG (reference sequence). J was trimmed by 1 base and V by 2 bases; bases with no gene match: 5. Here the CDR3 DNA reads TGTGCCTGGAGTTCAGGGGGGGTGAGCAATCAGCCCCAGCATTTT. Its protein product is CAWSSGGVSNQPQHF.

This clone appeared a single time. The chain combines TRBV5-8 with TRBJ1-4; D remains unclear. The V gene lost 2 bases and the J gene lost 0 bases, with 5 bases spanning the gap. Germline values: CDR1 SGHTS, CDR2 YDEGEE. The CDR3 extends over 14 amino acids. In DNA, the CDR3 is TGTGCCAGCAGCTTACACTCAACTAATGAAAAACTGTTTTTT. Protein: CASSLHSTNEKLFF. The full variable domain, with the rest looked up from reference TRBV5-8 and TRBJ1-4, is EAGVTQSPTHLIKTRGQQATLRCSPISGHTSVYWYQQALGLGLQFLLWYDEGEERNRGNFPPRFSGRQFPNYSSELNVNALELEDSALYLCASSLHSTNEKLFFGSGTQLSVL.

The chain carries TRBV5-1 and TRBJ2-1; tentatively, D is TRBD2 (5 bases). The CDR3 spans 15 residues. Germline V gene sequence: CDR1 SGHRS, CDR2 YFSETQ. Trimming removed 4 bases at V and 3 bases at J, with 14 bases between. The CDR3 coding sequence is TGCGCCAGCAGCACGGTAGAAGGGAGCTACAATGAGCAGTTCTTC. Residues: CASSTVEGSYNEQFF.

The chain uses TRBV29-1 and TRBJ2-7; the match to TRBD2 covers 8 bases. V was clipped by 6 bases and J by 4 bases; unmatched bases: 14. Germline-derived CDR1 and CDR2 are SQVTM and ANQGSEA. The CDR3 has 15 residues. The CDR3 reads CSVLSLLADAYEQYF. The CDR3 DNA reads TGCAGCGTCCTGAGCCTACTAGCGGATGCATACGAGCAGTACTTC.

V usage is TRBV7-9 and J usage is TRBJ2-7; 16 bases align to TRBD2. Germline loops: CDR1 SEHNR, CDR2 FQNEAQ (reference sequence). The CDR3 spans 18 residues. Trimming cost V 2 bases and J 6 bases; bases outside gene matches: 10. CDR3 sequence: CASSLRSGTSGRASEQYF. CDR3 DNA: TGTGCCAGCAGCTTAAGATCCGGGACTAGCGGGAGGGCCAGCGAGCAGTACTTC.

By sample share, this clone is medium-sized (0.01 to 0.1%). This chain joins TRBV2 and TRBJ1-1; D not resolved. The CDR3 consists of 13 residues. Trimming left V 8 bases short and J 1 base short, with 11 bases between. The germline V gene encodes CDR1 SNHLY and CDR2 FYNNEI. The chain's CDR3 is CASLTIKNTEAFF. CDR3 nucleotides: TGTGCCAGCTTAACCATCAAGAACACTGAAGCTTTCTTT.

J is TRBJ1-5 and V is TRBV6-1; TRBD1 agrees at 11 bases. Germline V gene data show CDR1 as MNHNS and CDR2 as SASEGT. V gave up 8 bases and J gave up 7 bases; unmatched junction bases: 7. The CDR3 extends over 14 amino acids. CDR3 nucleotide sequence: TGTGCCAGCCGCGGGACAGGGGGTTACCAGCCCCAGCATTTT. Amino acids: CASRGTGGYQPQHF.

CDR3 DNA sequence: TGTGCCAGCCGGCGGGAGCCCCCTGGAAACACCATATATTTT. Translating it yields CASRREPPGNTIYF. This rearrangement joins TRBV19 to TRBJ1-3; D gene ambiguous. CDR1 and CDR2 (germline): LNHDA, SQIVND (reference sequence). Deletions cut 9 bases from V and 2 bases from J, with 14 bases between. The CDR3 extends over 14 amino acids.

V usage is TRBV10-1 and J usage is TRBJ2-5; 7 nucleotides agree with TRBD1. The CDR3 contains 13 residues. Trimming cost V 0 bases and J 5 bases; bases outside gene matches: 0. Per germline, CDR1 WNHNN and CDR2 SYGVQD (reference sequence). As DNA, the CDR3 is TGCGCCAGCAGTGAGTCACAGGGGGAGACCCAGTACTTC. This sequence encodes CASSESQGETQYF.